Below are 25 T cell receptor beta chains sequenced from a single sample in a study of PD-L1 blockade in urothelial cancer. Data came from immunoSEQ multiplex PCR; TCRdb stores just in-frame clones and leaves some out. The repertoire holds 100,000 or so clones, with over 75% as singletons. The sample here was PBMCs, taken around atezolizumab (anti-PD-L1) treatment. Every receptor here comes from a man aged 50 to 60 with urothelial cancer.

V gene TRBV18 combines with J gene TRBJ1-2, with TRBD1 matching over 7 bases. The V gene end was trimmed by 2 bases and the J gene end by 2 bases; junction bases not matched to a gene: 2. This CDR3 is 14 amino acids long. Germline-derived CDR1 and CDR2 are KGHSH and LQKENI. The chain's CDR3 is CASSPTGDNYGYTF. The CDR3 coding sequence is TGTGCCAGCTCACCAACAGGGGACAACTATGGCTACACCTTC. The variable domain in full, completed from reference TRBV18 and TRBJ1-2, reads NAGVMQNPRHLVRRRGQEARLRCSPMKGHSHVYWYRQLPEEGLKFMVYLQKENIIDESGMPKERFSAEFPKEGPSILRIQQVVRGDSAAYFCASSPTGDNYGYTFGSGTRLTVV.

The V and J genes are TRBV21-1 and TRBJ1-4; the table's D call TRBD1 went unverified against the DNA. TRBV21-1 is given as a pseudogene. This CDR3 contains 17 residues. The DNA of the CDR3 is TGTGCCAGCAGCAGGCCGGACAGGGGGCGACTAAATGAAAAACTGTTTTTT. Residues: CASSRPDRGRLNEKLFF.

The CDR3: CASSPGPPNTEAFF. DNA for the CDR3: TGTGCCAGCAGCCCAGGGCCCCCTAACACTGAAGCTTTCTTT. The chain links TRBV7-8 to TRBJ1-1; D possibly corresponds to TRBD1 (5 bases). Germline V lookup: CDR1 SGHVS, CDR2 FQNEAQ. The V gene lost 5 bases and the J gene lost 2 bases, with 12 bases spanning the gap. The CDR3 spans 14 residues.

This sequence joins TRBV28 and TRBJ2-5, with TRBD1 matching 11 bases. Germline assignment: CDR1 MDHEN and CDR2 SYDVKM. The length of the CDR3 is 14 residues. J was trimmed by 6 bases and V by 5 bases; bases with no gene match: 5. In DNA form, the CDR3 reads TGTGCCAGCAGTCCGGGACAGGGGGGAAAGACCCAGTACTTC. Translated: CASSPGQGGKTQYF.

CDR3 residues: CASRTTGGNYGYTF. CDR3 bases: TGTGCCAGCAGGACGACAGGGGGTAACTATGGCTACACCTTC. The gene calls are TRBV28 and TRBJ1-2; 9 bases are shared with TRBD1. The CDR3 extends over 14 amino acids. V shed 6 bases and J 1 base; nucleotides not matched to a gene: 3. CDR1 is MDHEN, CDR2 SYDVKM, per germline.

J is TRBJ2-2 and V is TRBV30; 9 bases map to TRBD2. V was clipped by 2 bases and J by 7 bases; unmatched bases: 17. There are 18 residues in the CDR3. Germline V gene data show CDR1 as GTSNPN and CDR2 as SVGIG (reference sequence). CDR3 sequence reads: CAWSPPGRGRALGGELFF. In DNA, the CDR3 is TGTGCCTGGAGTCCACCGGGTCGCGGGAGGGCCCTTGGCGGGGAGCTGTTTTTT.

The rearrangement uses TRBV5-5 and TRBJ2-3, with 10 positions matching TRBD1. CDR1 and CDR2 from the germline V gene are SGHKS and YYEKEE (reference sequence). The CDR3 is made up of 16 amino acids. The V and J ends lost 0 bases and 1 base, in that order; junction bases with no gene match: 2. The CDR3 bases are TGTGCCAGCAGCTTGGAAGGGACAGGGGGCACAGATACGCAGTATTTT. It codes for CASSLEGTGGTDTQYF.

The chain recombines TRBV19 with TRBJ2-7; tentative D call: TRBD1 (8 bases). This CDR3 is 14 amino acids long. Germline V gives CDR1 LNHDA, CDR2 SQIVND (reference sequence). The V end was cut by 3 bases, the J end by 3 bases, with 12 bases between. CDR3: CASSINRGGYEQYF. CDR3 nucleotide sequence: TGTGCCAGTAGTATCAACAGGGGGGGCTACGAGCAGTACTTC.

The chain couples TRBV28 to TRBJ1-5, with D possibly TRBD1 on 6 matching bases. The CDR3 extends over 15 amino acids. Trimming pared 1 base from V and 3 bases from J, leaving 10 bases between. Germline lookup yields CDR1 MDHEN and CDR2 SYDVKM. The CDR3 region is CASSLLGAANQPQHF. CDR3 DNA sequence: TGTGCCAGCAGTTTATTGGGGGCGGCCAATCAGCCCCAGCATTTT. The full variable domain, in which reference TRBV28 and TRBJ1-5 provide the parts outside the CDR3, is DVKVTQSSRYLVKRTGEKVFLECVQDMDHENMFWYRQDPGLGLRLIYFSYDVKMKEKGDIPEGYSVSREKKERFSLILESASTNQTSMYLCASSLLGAANQPQHFGDGTRLSIL.

This chain joins TRBV14 and TRBJ1-6, with D perhaps matching TRBD1 (6 bases). The CDR3 covers 12 residues. The V gene lost 8 bases and the J gene lost 14 bases, with 16 bases spanning the gap. CDR1 and CDR2 from the germline V gene are SGHDN and FVKESK. The CDR3: CASGGAPTALHF. CDR3 bases: TGTGCCAGCGGGGGGGCCCCAACAGCCCTCCACTTT.

Here the CDR3 reads CASSLGTGINSPLHF. DNA for the CDR3: TGCGCCAGCAGCCTCGGGACAGGGATTAATTCACCCCTCCACTTT. The chain has TRBV4-1 and TRBJ1-6; TRBD1 agrees at 9 bases. Germline-derived CDR1 and CDR2 are MGHRA and YSYEKL. V shed 4 bases and J 6 bases; nucleotides not matched to a gene: 4. This CDR3 region has 15 residues.

This rearrangement joins TRBV25-1 to TRBJ2-5; TRBD2 is a possible D gene (5 bases). Germline assignment: CDR1 MGHDK and CDR2 SYGVNS. The CDR3 has 13 amino acids. Trimming took off 6 bases at V and 7 bases at J, with 15 bases between the two ends. This CDR3 reads CASSLSLSGTQYF. CDR3 nucleotides: TGTGCCAGCAGCCTGAGCCTAAGCGGGACCCAGTACTTC.

V and J are TRBV27 and TRBJ2-7; weak D call: TRBD2 (6 bases). The germline V gene has CDR1 MNHEY and CDR2 SMNVEV (reference sequence). The length of the CDR3 is 14 residues. Trimming left V 2 bases short and J 1 base short, with 9 bases between. The CDR3 sequence: CASSLALASYEQYF. DNA of the CDR3: TGTGCCAGCAGTTTAGCGCTAGCGTCCTACGAGCAGTACTTC.

The chain carries TRBV27 and TRBJ2-1, with TRBD1 as a possible D gene (5 bases). Trimming stripped 2 bases from V and 9 bases from J, with 14 bases between. Germline CDR1 reads MNHEY; CDR2 reads SMNVEV (reference sequence). The CDR3 contains 14 residues. The CDR3 loop reads CASSLAQGNGEQFF. The DNA for the CDR3 is TGTGCCAGCAGTTTAGCCCAGGGAAACGGTGAGCAGTTCTTC.

The sample holds one count of this clone. The chain employs TRBV30 and TRBJ1-2, with D unresolved. The CDR3 loop spans 13 amino acids. V was shortened by 2 bases and J by 4 bases, with 11 bases between the two germline ends. Per the germline V gene, CDR1 is GTSNPN and CDR2 is SVGIG (reference sequence). DNA of the CDR3: TGTGCCTGGAGTATACGGACTGCCTATGGCTACACCTTC. The encoded protein is CAWSIRTAYGYTF.

The V and J genes are TRBV5-8 and TRBJ2-1, with D unresolved. V lost 4 bases and J 4 bases, leaving 12 bases between the germline ends. The CDR3 loop spans 14 amino acids. CDR1 and CDR2 from the germline V gene are SGHTS and YDEGEE. This chain's CDR3 is CASSTSLVYNEQFF. CDR3 DNA: TGTGCCAGCAGCACATCTCTAGTTTACAATGAGCAGTTCTTC.

The chain couples TRBV19 to TRBJ2-6; D gene ambiguous. This CDR3 is built from 15 residues. V dropped 7 bases and J dropped 2 bases, with 12 bases sitting between them. Germline assignment: CDR1 LNHDA and CDR2 SQIVND (reference sequence). CDR3 sequence reads: CASTVRVAGANVLTF. In DNA, the CDR3 is TGTGCCAGTACTGTACGAGTCGCTGGGGCCAACGTCCTGACTTTC.

This clone was counted between two and nine times. The chain uses TRBV5-4 and TRBJ2-5; maybe TRBD2 (6 bases). The CDR3 runs to 15 residues. Germline CDR1 and CDR2: SGHNT and YYREEE (reference sequence). The V end was cut by 3 bases, the J end by 1 base, with 13 bases between. This CDR3 is CASSSTGALQETQYF. As DNA, the CDR3 is TGTGCCAGCAGCTCTACGGGAGCCCTCCAAGAGACCCAGTACTTC. The variable domain in full, completed from reference TRBV5-4 and TRBJ2-5, reads ETGVTQSPTHLIKTRGQQVTLRCSSQSGHNTVSWYQQALGQGPQFIFQYYREEENGRGNFPPRFSGLQFPNYSSELNVNALELDDSALYLCASSSTGALQETQYFGPGTRLLVL.

This clone has just a few counts. The chain combines TRBV20-1 with TRBJ1-1; D unresolved. The length of the CDR3 is 10 residues. Looked up from germline, CDR1 is DFQATT and CDR2 is SNEGSKA (reference sequence). The V and J ends lost 4 bases and 9 bases respectively, with 9 bases between them. The CDR3 protein is CSAITEKAFF. In DNA, the CDR3 is TGCAGTGCTATAACTGAGAAAGCTTTCTTT.

This clone was recorded only once. The chain recombines TRBV5-1 with TRBJ2-1; D may be TRBD2 (6 bases). V was trimmed by 0 bases and J by 2 bases, leaving 12 bases between them. Germline CDR1 reads SGHRS; CDR2 reads YFSETQ. This CDR3 spans 16 amino acids. The CDR3 spells CASSLVTASAYNEQFF. CDR3 nucleotide sequence: TGCGCCAGCAGCTTGGTTACGGCTAGCGCCTACAATGAGCAGTTCTTC.

This clone has only one observation. CDR3 DNA: TGTGCCAGCATCCCCCCGAGCGGGAGAGATGAGACCCAGTACTTC. It codes for CASIPPSGRDETQYF. The chain combines TRBV6-6 with TRBJ2-5, with 8 nucleotides matching TRBD2. The CDR3 is 15 residues long. V trimming: 7 bases; J trimming: 5 bases; junction bases outside the gene matches: 12. The germline CDR1 and CDR2 sequences are MNHNY and SVGAGI (reference sequence).

The chain couples TRBV6-1 to TRBJ2-3; 7 bases line up with TRBD1. The germline V gene encodes CDR1 MNHNS and CDR2 SASEGT. The CDR3 is made up of 17 amino acids. The ends lost 0 bases at V and 6 bases at J; junction bases unmatched: 12. The CDR3 DNA is TGTGCCAGCAGTGAAGCGGTCGGTCGAGGGGGCGCGGATACGCAGTATTTT. Residues: CASSEAVGRGGADTQYF.

The chain recombines TRBV28 with TRBJ2-7; unclear D gene. Trimming left V 6 bases short and J 3 bases short, with 18 bases between. The germline CDR1 and CDR2 sequences are MDHEN and SYDVKM. The CDR3 has 15 amino acids. CDR3 bases: TGTGCCAGCAGCGCGGCTATAGGAATCATCTACGAGCAGTACTTC. Translating it yields CASSAAIGIIYEQYF.

V is TRBV2 and J is TRBJ2-1, with TRBD2 matching over 12 bases. V lost 2 bases to trimming and J lost 8 bases; unmatched junction nucleotides: 7. The CDR3 loop spans 16 amino acids. Germline CDR1 and CDR2: SNHLY and FYNNEI. CDR3 nucleotides: TGTGCCAGCAGTGAACTAGCGGGAGGGCCTAGGGATGAGCAGTTCTTC. Amino acids: CASSELAGGPRDEQFF.

This chain uses TRBV7-9 with TRBJ2-5; TRBD2 aligns across 8 bases. Germline V gene sequence: CDR1 SEHNR, CDR2 FQNEAQ (reference sequence). V shed 5 bases, J shed 1 base, and the junction held 3 bases outside the gene matches. CDR3 length: 14 amino acids. In DNA form, the CDR3 reads TGTGCCAGCAGCCCGGGAGGGGGCCAAGAGACCCAGTACTTC. Protein: CASSPGGGQETQYF.